The 13 T cell receptor beta chains listed next were all sequenced from one sample in a study of control samples from healthy donors and cancer patients. Using immunoSEQ multiplex PCR, the repertoire was profiled, and TCRdb retains in-frame clones only, with some absent. The sample has 40,000 to 55,000 clones; 65% to 80% are singletons. Input material: formalin-fixed, paraffin-embedded tissue. The receptors stem from a male donor with melanoma.

V and J are TRBV11-1 and TRBJ2-7; 10 bases fit TRBD1. Germline V gene data show CDR1 as SGHAT and CDR2 as FQDESV (reference sequence). The CDR3 runs to 14 residues. V shed 5 bases and J 4 bases; nucleotides not matched to a gene: 5. The CDR3 sequence is CASSAGTGVYEQYF. The CDR3 nucleotides are TGTGCCAGCAGCGCCGGGACAGGGGTGTACGAGCAGTACTTC.

The rearrangement links TRBV29-1 to TRBJ2-1, with D perhaps given as TRBD1 or TRBD2 (5 bases each). CDR3 length: 14 amino acids. V was cut by 4 bases and J by 10 bases, with 20 bases left in between. CDR1 is SQVTM, CDR2 ANQGSEA, per germline. The CDR3 coding sequence is TGCAGCGTTGTGGTGGGGGTCCAGCTACACGAGCAGTTCTTC. Translated: CSVVVGVQLHEQFF.

This rearrangement joins TRBV5-1 to TRBJ2-3; a weak D match, TRBD1 (7 bases). CDR3 length: 15 residues. The V end lost 5 bases, the J end lost 1 base, and 14 bases lay between the germline ends. Looked up from germline, CDR1 is SGHRS and CDR2 is YFSETQ. CDR3 sequence: CASRSTGEGTDTQYF. The CDR3 DNA reads TGCGCCAGCAGGTCTACAGGGGAGGGCACAGATACGCAGTATTTT.

The V call is TRBV7-7, the J call TRBJ2-5; D unclear. V was pared by 5 bases and J by 2 bases, with 12 bases between. CDR3 length: 14 amino acids. Germline V gives CDR1 SSHAT, CDR2 FNYEAQ (reference sequence). For the CDR3, the DNA is TGTGCCAGCAGCCCCCTGGACGGACAAGAGACCCAGTACTTC. Translated, it gives CASSPLDGQETQYF.

Only a few counts were recorded for this clone. The chain combines TRBV11-2 with TRBJ2-5; the D call may be TRBD1 or TRBD2 (5 bases each). Germline loops: CDR1 SGHAT, CDR2 FQNNGV. With 5 bases removed from V and 5 bases from J, the gap between germline ends came to 21 bases. This CDR3 region has 16 residues. This CDR3 reads CASSEEDKDARETQYF. In DNA form, the CDR3 reads TGTGCCAGCAGCGAGGAGGACAAGGATGCTAGGGAGACCCAGTACTTC.

The rearrangement links TRBV19 to TRBJ2-6; weak D call: TRBD1 (5 bases). The CDR3 covers 17 residues. From germline, CDR1 is LNHDA and CDR2 SQIVND (reference sequence). V lost 7 bases and J lost 0, with 16 bases in between. CDR3 bases: TGTGCCAGTAATTCCGCAGGGTCCATCTCTGGGGCCAACGTCCTGACTTTC. Translating it yields CASNSAGSISGANVLTF.

The rearrangement uses TRBV7-3 and TRBJ2-1; tentative D call: TRBD2 (5 bases). The CDR3 consists of 14 residues. Germline V lookup: CDR1 SGHTA, CDR2 FQGTGA. The V end was cut by 5 bases, the J end by 8 bases, with 16 bases between. CDR3 DNA sequence: TGTGCCAGCAGCCCCCGGAGTGCGGGCGATGAGCAGTTCTTC. Protein: CASSPRSAGDEQFF.

V and J are TRBV18 and TRBJ2-1; 13 bases fit TRBD2. This CDR3 region has 13 residues. The germline V gene encodes CDR1 KGHSH and CDR2 LQKENI. V shed 5 bases and J 11 bases; nucleotides not matched to a gene: 3. The CDR3 loop is CASSGLAGEKQFF. The DNA for the CDR3 is TGTGCCAGCTCAGGACTAGCGGGAGAAAAGCAGTTCTTC.

In its sample, this clone was seen a few times. The chain joins TRBV5-1 to TRBJ2-3, with 9 bases fitting TRBD2. This CDR3 spans 16 amino acids. Germline V gene sequence: CDR1 SGHRS, CDR2 YFSETQ. V lost 5 bases to trimming and J lost 7 bases; unmatched junction nucleotides: 14. CDR3 sequence reads: CASSSQVGLARHTQYF. The DNA of the CDR3 is TGCGCCAGCAGTTCTCAGGTCGGACTAGCGAGGCATACGCAGTATTTT. The whole variable domain, filled in from reference TRBV5-1 and TRBJ2-3, reads KAGVTQTPRYLIKTRGQQVTLSCSPISGHRSVSWYQQTPGQGLQFLFEYFSETQRNKGNFPGRFSGRQFSNSRSEMNVSTLELGDSALYLCASSSQVGLARHTQYFGPGTRLTVL.

This clone qualifies as medium-sized (0.01 to 0.1%). The chain couples TRBV11-2 to TRBJ2-7, with 8 bases matching TRBD1. The trim removed 4 bases at V and 3 bases at J, leaving 2 bases unmatched. The CDR3 is made up of 13 amino acids. The germline CDR1 and CDR2 sequences are SGHAT and FQNNGV. CDR3 in DNA: TGTGCCAGCAGCTCCGGGACAGGCTACGAGCAGTACTTC. Translated: CASSSGTGYEQYF.

The chain joins TRBV7-2 to TRBJ2-7; D is unresolved. Germline-derived CDR1 and CDR2 are SGHTA and FQGNSA. Between the trimmed V and J ends, which lost 0 bases and 2 bases, there was a span of 5 bases. The CDR3 covers 13 residues. CDR3 loop: CASSLAKAYEQYF. The CDR3 DNA follows: TGTGCCAGCAGCTTAGCGAAGGCCTACGAGCAGTACTTC.

CDR3: CASSLGLYNEQFF. The CDR3 DNA reads as TGTGCCAGCAGCTTAGGACTTTACAATGAGCAGTTCTTC. This chain links TRBV7-9 with TRBJ2-1; D is uncertain. The V and J ends lost 1 base and 4 bases respectively, with 5 bases between them. The CDR3 sequence is 13 residues long. Germline CDR1 SEHNR, CDR2 FQNEAQ (reference sequence).

This rearrangement joins TRBV7-2 to TRBJ2-5; maybe TRBD1 (7 bases). The germline V and J ends were trimmed by 1 base and 4 bases, with 13 bases remaining between them. The CDR3 runs 15 residues. Germline V gene sequence: CDR1 SGHTA, CDR2 FQGNSA. The CDR3 DNA follows: TGTGCCAGCAGCTTAGGGAACAGGGGAGGAGAGACCCAGTACTTC. It encodes CASSLGNRGGETQYF.